This T cell receptor (delta chain) was obtained from a study of gamma-delta chains in newborns, infants, children. The wider study: Microbial exposure reportedly drives polyclonal innate γδ T cell expansion after birth.

This clone was detected a few times. TCRdb pairs this DNA with a much larger clone's protein that differs at residue 12, likely a read error; the protein shown was translated from the DNA. TCRdb reprocessed the reads through CATT. The sample holds about 5,700 delta-chain clones, 0.35% to 0.5% seen once. CDR1 is GEAIGNYY and CDR2 is EKD in the germline V gene. This CDR3 spans 17 amino acids. V lost 2 bases, J lost 3 bases, and 9 bases stayed unmatched. The rearrangement joins TRDV2 to TRDJ1; 12 bases fit TRDD3. The clonotype comes from a child who was a newborn, infant or young child, either healthy, febrile or measles-vaccinated (not recorded which). The specimen sequenced was blood. The CDR3 DNA follows: TGTGCCTGTGACATTCTGGGGGATACGCGGTACGCCGATAAACTCATCTTT. Its translation: CACDILGDTRYADKLIF.